This TCR beta chain was obtained from a study of T cell clonality in common variable immunodeficiency. Measured with immunoSEQ multiplex PCR; TCRdb has only the in-frame clones, and not every one. The sample was found to contain some 42,000 clones, and every one recurs. V shed 5 bases and J 7 bases; nucleotides not matched to a gene: 5. Germline V gives CDR1 SGHVS, CDR2 FNYEAQ. This CDR3 spans 14 amino acids. This clone was counted at least ten times. The CDR3 end lies 3 residues beyond the end of the read and is filled in from the germline J gene. The TCR sequence derives from a person aged 18 to 75 in good health. This chain links TRBV7-6 with TRBJ1-4; 9 bases match TRBD1. Sequencing was performed on peripheral blood mononuclear cells. The DNA read from the CDR3 is TGTGCCAGCAGCCTCGGACAGGGGAGTGAAAAA. Translation gives CASSLGQGSEK. The CDR3, in full, reads CASSLGQGSEKLFF. The full variable domain, in which reference TRBV7-6 and TRBJ1-4 provide the parts outside the CDR3, is GAGVSQSPRYKVTKRGQDVALRCDPISGHVSLYWYRQALGQGPEFLTYFNYEAQQDKSGLPNDRFSAERPEGSISTLTIQRTEQRDSAMYRCASSLGQGSEKLFFGSGTQLSVL.